This record looks at one TCR beta chain sequence and its context. TCRdb's table, derived via immunoSEQ multiplex PCR, lists solely in-frame clones and lacks some. Among some 450,000 clones listed, about 90% were seen once. This CDR3 region has 17 residues. Germline V gene data show CDR1 as MNHEY and CDR2 as SMNVEV (reference sequence). The V and J ends lost 3 bases and 4 bases, in that order; junction bases with no gene match: 12. The record originates from a study of blood T cell repertoires in COVID-19. At the level of the study: Acute-phase and convalescent COVID-19 samples originated in the United States, Italy and Spain.

The clonotype was recovered from a man younger than 35 with COVID-19, enrolled during active disease. Sequenced input: peripheral blood. This chain links TRBV27 with TRBJ2-1; TRBD1 matches at 7 bases. CDR3 coding DNA: TGTGCCAGCAGTTTTGAGGCCGGGACAGCCATTTACAATGAGCAGTTCTTC. Amino acid sequence: CASSFEAGTAIYNEQFF.